The rows below give T cell receptor beta chains drawn from one sample of a study of post-analysis software for immune sequencing data. From the PCR reads, TCRdb called clonotypes with MiXCR, one entry per CDR3 protein. Among hundreds of thousands of distinct CDR3 sequences listed, 59% were seen once. Material: blood. These receptors came from a girl aged 2 to 9 with multiple sclerosis. Each CDR3 is given with its conserved first and last residue. A D gene is named only where the DNA matches it firmly. Expanded clones get a size class; other rows say once, few or many, or leave the size out.

V: TRBV3-1
size: NA
D: NA
J: TRBJ2-3
DNA: TGTGCCAGCAGCCAAGTGTGTAGCGGCACAGATACGCAGTATTTT
CDR3: CASSQVCSGTDTQYF

V: TRBV7-2
size: NA
D: NA
J: TRBJ1-1
DNA: TGTGCCAGCAGCTTAGTCGGGGTCCACACTGAAGCTTTCTTT
CDR3: CASSLVGVHTEAFF

V: TRBV7-2
size: few
D: TRBD2
J: TRBJ2-7
DNA: TGTGCCAGCAGCCCCGTCCTAGCGGGAGACGCGGACGAGCAGTACTTC
CDR3: CASSPVLAGDADEQYF

V: TRBV5-1
size: NA
D: TRBD1
J: TRBJ2-7
DNA: TGCGCCAGCAGCCCAGGACAGGGGGACCCCTACGAGCAGTACTTC
CDR3: CASSPGQGDPYEQYF

V: TRBV27
size: few
D: TRBD1
J: TRBJ2-1
DNA: TGTGCCAGCAGTTTAGGGACAGGTCACAATGAGCAGTTCTTC
CDR3: CASSLGTGHNEQFF

V: TRBV3-1
size: NA
D: TRBD2
J: TRBJ2-1
DNA: TGTGCCAGCAGCCTACATTGGGTCGGGACTAGCGGGAGGCTCAATGAGCAGTTCTTC
CDR3: CASSLHWVGTSGRLNEQFF

V: TRBV6-2/TRBV6-3
size: NA
D: TRBD1
J: TRBJ2-5
DNA: TGTGCCAGCAGTGAAACAGGGGGCCAGGAGACCCAGTACTTC
CDR3: CASSETGGQETQYF

V: TRBV6-1
size: few
D: NA
J: TRBJ2-7
DNA: TGTGCCAGCAGTGAGCCCGCCTCCTACGAGCAGTACTTC
CDR3: CASSEPASYEQYF

V: TRBV6-9
size: NA
D: NA
J: TRBJ2-3
DNA: TGTGCCAGCAGTTTCGCGCCGCAAAGGAAAGCAGATACGCAGTATTTT
CDR3: CASSFAPQRKADTQYF

V: TRBV10-3
size: NA
D: NA
J: TRBJ2-3
DNA: TGTGCCATCAGTGAGAGGGAGGGGGGGACAGATACGCAGTATTTT
CDR3: CAISEREGGTDTQYF

V: TRBV20-1
size: few
D: TRBD2
J: TRBJ2-4
DNA: TGCAGTGCTAGAGAGGAGACCACTAGCGGGGACATTCAGTACTTC
CDR3: CSAREETTSGDIQYF

V: TRBV7-8
size: NA
D: NA
J: TRBJ2-1
DNA: TGTGCCAGCAGCTTACCCCCGGGCCTCCCCAATGAGCAGTTCTTC
CDR3: CASSLPPGLPNEQFF

V: TRBV7-2
size: NA
D: NA
J: TRBJ2-3
DNA: TGTGCCAGCAGCTGGATGTATCGAGATACGCAGTATTTT
CDR3: CASSWMYRDTQYF

V: TRBV6-6
size: NA
D: TRBD2
J: TRBJ2-1
DNA: TGTGCCAGCAGTCCCTCGACTAGCGCCACCCGAATGGAGCAGTTCTTC
CDR3: CASSPSTSATRMEQFF

V: TRBV29-1
size: NA
D: NA
J: TRBJ1-1
DNA: TGCAGCGCCATGACAGGGAACACTGAAGCTTTCTTT
CDR3: CSAMTGNTEAFF

V: TRBV5-5
size: NA
D: NA
J: TRBJ2-2
DNA: TGTGCCAGCAGTGAAAGGGCAGATAACACCGGGGAGCTGTTTTTT
CDR3: CASSERADNTGELFF

V: TRBV29-1
size: NA
D: TRBD2
J: TRBJ2-7
DNA: TGCAGCGTGGAGAGCGGGAGTAACTACGAGCAGTACTTC
CDR3: CSVESGSNYEQYF

V: TRBV6-6
size: NA
D: NA
J: TRBJ1-6
DNA: TGTGCCAGCAGTTACGGAACTTTTCCAGATTCACCCCTCCACTTT
CDR3: CASSYGTFPDSPLHF